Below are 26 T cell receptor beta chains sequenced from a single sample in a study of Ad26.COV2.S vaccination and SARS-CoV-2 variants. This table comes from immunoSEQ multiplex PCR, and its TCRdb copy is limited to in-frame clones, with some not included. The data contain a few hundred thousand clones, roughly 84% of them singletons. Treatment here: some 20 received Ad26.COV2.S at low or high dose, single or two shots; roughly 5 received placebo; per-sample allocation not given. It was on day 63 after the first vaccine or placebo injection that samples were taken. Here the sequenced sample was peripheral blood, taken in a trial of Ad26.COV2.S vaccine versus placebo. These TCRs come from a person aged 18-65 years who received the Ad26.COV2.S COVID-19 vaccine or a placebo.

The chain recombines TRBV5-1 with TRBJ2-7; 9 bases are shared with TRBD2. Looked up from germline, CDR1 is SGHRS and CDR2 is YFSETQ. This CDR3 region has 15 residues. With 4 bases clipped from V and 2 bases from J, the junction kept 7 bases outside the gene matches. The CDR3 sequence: CASSGSGGPTYEQYF. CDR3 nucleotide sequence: TGCGCCAGCAGCGGAAGCGGGGGGCCTACCTACGAGCAGTACTTC.

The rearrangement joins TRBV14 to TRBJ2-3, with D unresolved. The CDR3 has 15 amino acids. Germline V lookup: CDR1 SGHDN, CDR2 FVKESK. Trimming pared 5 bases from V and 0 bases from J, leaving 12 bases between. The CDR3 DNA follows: TGTGCCAGCAGCTCCCTCAAAATTAGCACAGATACGCAGTATTTT. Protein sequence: CASSSLKISTDTQYF.

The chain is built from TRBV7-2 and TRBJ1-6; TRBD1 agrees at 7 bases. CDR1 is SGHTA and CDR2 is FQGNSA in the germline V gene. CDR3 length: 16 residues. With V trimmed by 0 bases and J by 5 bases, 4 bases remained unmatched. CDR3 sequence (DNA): TGTGCCAGCAGCTTAGCTACAGGGGTGGATAATTCACCCCTCCACTTT. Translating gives CASSLATGVDNSPLHF.

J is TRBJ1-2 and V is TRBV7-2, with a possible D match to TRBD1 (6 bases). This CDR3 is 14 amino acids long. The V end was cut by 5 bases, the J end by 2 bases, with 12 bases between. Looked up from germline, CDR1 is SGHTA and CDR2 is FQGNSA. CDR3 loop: CASSPGQGNYGYTF. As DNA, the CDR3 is TGTGCCAGCAGCCCAGGGCAGGGGAACTATGGCTACACCTTC.

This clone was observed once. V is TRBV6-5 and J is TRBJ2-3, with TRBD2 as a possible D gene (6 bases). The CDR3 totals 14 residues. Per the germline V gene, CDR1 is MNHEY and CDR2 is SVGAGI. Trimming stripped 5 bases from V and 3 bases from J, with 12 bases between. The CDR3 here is CASSLARATDTQYF. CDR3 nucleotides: TGTGCCAGCAGTCTAGCGAGGGCAACAGATACGCAGTATTTT.

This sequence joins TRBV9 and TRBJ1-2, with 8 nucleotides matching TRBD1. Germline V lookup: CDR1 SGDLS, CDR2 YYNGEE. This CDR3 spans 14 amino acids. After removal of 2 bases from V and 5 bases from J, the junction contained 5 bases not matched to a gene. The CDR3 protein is CASSVGQGRYGYTF. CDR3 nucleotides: TGTGCCAGCAGCGTTGGACAGGGAAGGTATGGCTACACCTTC.

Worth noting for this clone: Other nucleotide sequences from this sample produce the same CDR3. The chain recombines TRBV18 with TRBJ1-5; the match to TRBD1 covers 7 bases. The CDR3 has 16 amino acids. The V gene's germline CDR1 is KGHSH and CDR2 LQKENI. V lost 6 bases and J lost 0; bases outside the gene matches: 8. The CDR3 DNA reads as TGTGCCAGCTCCCCGGGACAGCTTTATAGCAATCAGCCCCAGCATTTT. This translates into CASSPGQLYSNQPQHF.

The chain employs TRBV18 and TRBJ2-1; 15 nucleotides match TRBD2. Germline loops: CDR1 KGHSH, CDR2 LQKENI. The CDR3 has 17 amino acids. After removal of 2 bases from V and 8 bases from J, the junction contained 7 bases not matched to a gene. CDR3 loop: CASSPRTSGGASYEQFF. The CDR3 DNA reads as TGTGCCAGCTCACCAAGGACTAGCGGGGGGGCTAGCTATGAGCAGTTCTTC.

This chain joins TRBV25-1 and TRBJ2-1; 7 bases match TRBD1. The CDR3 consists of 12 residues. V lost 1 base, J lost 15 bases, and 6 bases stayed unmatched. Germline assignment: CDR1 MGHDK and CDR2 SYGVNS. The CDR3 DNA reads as TGTGCCAGCAGTGAATCGGTGACAGGGTCGTTCTTC. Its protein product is CASSESVTGSFF.

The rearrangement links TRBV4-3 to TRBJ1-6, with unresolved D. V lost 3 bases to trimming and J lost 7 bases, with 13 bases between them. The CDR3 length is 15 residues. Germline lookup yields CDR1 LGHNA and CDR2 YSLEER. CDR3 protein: CASSQDSLANSPLHF. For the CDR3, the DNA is TGCGCCAGCAGCCAGGACTCCTTGGCCAATTCACCCCTCCACTTT.

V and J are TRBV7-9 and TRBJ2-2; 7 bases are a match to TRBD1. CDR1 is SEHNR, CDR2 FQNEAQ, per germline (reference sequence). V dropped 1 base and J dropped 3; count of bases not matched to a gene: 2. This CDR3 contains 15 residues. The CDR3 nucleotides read TGTGCCAGCAGCTTAGTGGGACAGCACACCGGGGAGCTGTTTTTT. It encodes CASSLVGQHTGELFF.

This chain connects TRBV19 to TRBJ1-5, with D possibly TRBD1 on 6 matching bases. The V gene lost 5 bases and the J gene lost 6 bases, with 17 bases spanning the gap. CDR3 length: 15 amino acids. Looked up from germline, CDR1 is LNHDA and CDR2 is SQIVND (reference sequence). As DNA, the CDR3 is TGTGCCAGTAGTCGGACAGACCTTCGAGTTCAGCCCCAGCATTTT. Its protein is CASSRTDLRVQPQHF.

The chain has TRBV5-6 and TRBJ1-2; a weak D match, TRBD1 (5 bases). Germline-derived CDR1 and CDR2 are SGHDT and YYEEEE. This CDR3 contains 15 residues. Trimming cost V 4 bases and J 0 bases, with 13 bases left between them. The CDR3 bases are TGTGCCAGCAGCCCACTACAGGTCGCTAACTATGGCTACACCTTC. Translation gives CASSPLQVANYGYTF.

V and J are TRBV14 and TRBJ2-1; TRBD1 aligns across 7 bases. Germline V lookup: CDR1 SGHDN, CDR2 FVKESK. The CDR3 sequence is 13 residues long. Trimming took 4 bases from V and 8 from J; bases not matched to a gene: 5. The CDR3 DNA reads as TGTGCCAGCAGCCGGACCCAGGGGGATGAGCAGTTCTTC. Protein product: CASSRTQGDEQFF. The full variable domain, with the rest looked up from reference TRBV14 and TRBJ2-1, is EAGVTQFPSHSVIEKGQTVTLRCDPISGHDNLYWYRRVMGKEIKFLLHFVKESKQDESGMPNNRFLAERTGGTYSTLKVQPAELEDSGVYFCASSRTQGDEQFFGPGTRLTVL.

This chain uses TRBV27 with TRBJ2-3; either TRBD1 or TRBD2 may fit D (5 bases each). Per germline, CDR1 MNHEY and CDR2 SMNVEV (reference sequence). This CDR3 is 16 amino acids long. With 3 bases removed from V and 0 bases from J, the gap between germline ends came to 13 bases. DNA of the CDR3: TGTGCCAGCAGTTTTCTAAGGGGCGGGAGCACAGATACGCAGTATTTT. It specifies CASSFLRGGSTDTQYF.

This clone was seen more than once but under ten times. The CDR3 sequence is CASSQRLAGETDTQYF. CDR3 sequence (DNA): TGTGCCAGCAGCCAGCGACTAGCGGGGGAAACAGATACGCAGTATTTT. This chain links TRBV4-2 with TRBJ2-3, with 12 bases identical to TRBD2. Germline V gives CDR1 LGHNA, CDR2 YNFKEQ. V shed 3 bases, J shed 3 bases, and the junction held 4 bases outside the gene matches. CDR3 length: 16 residues.

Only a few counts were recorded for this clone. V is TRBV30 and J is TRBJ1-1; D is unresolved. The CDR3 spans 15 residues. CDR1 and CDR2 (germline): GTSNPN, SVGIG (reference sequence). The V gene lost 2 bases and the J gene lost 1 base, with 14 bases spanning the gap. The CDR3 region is CAWSHSGPSNTEAFF. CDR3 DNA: TGTGCCTGGAGTCATTCAGGACCGTCGAACACTGAAGCTTTCTTT.

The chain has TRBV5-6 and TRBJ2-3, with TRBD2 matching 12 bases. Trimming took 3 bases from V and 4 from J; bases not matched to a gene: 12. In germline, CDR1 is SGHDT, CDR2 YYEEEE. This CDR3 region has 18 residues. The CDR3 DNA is TGTGCCAGCAGCTCCCGGACTAGCGGGGCGGCGAGCGCAGATACGCAGTATTTT. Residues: CASSSRTSGAASADTQYF.

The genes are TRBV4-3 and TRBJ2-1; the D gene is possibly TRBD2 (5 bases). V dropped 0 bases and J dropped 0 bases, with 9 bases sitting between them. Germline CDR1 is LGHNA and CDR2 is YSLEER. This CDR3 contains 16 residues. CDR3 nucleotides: TGCGCCAGCAGCCAAGAGACTATCCCCTCCTACAATGAGCAGTTCTTC. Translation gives CASSQETIPSYNEQFF.

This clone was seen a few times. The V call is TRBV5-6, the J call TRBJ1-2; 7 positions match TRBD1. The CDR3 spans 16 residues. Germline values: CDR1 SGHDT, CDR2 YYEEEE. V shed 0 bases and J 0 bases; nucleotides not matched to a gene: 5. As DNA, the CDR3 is TGTGCCAGCAGCTTGGGGACAGGCCTAGCTAACTATGGCTACACCTTC. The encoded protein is CASSLGTGLANYGYTF.

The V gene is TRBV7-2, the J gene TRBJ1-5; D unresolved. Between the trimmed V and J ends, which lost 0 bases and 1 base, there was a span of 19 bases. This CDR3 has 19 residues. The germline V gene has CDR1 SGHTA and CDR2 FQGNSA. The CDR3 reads CASSLAGSGGTLSNQPQHF. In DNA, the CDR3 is TGTGCCAGCAGCTTAGCGGGGTCAGGAGGTACCCTGAGCAATCAGCCCCAGCATTTT.

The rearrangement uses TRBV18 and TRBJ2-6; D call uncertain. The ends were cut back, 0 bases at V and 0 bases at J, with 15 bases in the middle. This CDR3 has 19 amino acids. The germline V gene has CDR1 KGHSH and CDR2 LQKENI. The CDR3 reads CASSPPVRNARSGANVLTF. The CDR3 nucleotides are TGTGCCAGCTCACCACCGGTCCGAAACGCCCGCTCTGGGGCCAACGTCCTGACTTTC.

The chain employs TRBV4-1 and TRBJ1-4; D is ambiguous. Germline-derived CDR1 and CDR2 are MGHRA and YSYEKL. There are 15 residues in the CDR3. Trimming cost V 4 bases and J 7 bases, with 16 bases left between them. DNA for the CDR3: TGCGCCAGCAGCCCACTGTTCGATCCCCCTGAAAAACTGTTTTTT. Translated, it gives CASSPLFDPPEKLFF.

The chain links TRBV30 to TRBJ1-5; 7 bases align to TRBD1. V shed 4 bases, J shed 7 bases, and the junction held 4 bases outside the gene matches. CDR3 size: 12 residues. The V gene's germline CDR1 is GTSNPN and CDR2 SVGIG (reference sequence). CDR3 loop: CAWKAGGQPQHF. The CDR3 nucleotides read TGTGCCTGGAAGGCAGGGGGGCAGCCCCAGCATTTT. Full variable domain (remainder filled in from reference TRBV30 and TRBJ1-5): SQTIHQWPATLVQPVGSPLSLECTVEGTSNPNLYWYRQAAGRGLQLLFYSVGIGQISSEVPQNLSASRPQDRQFILSSKKLLLSDSGFYLCAWKAGGQPQHFGDGTRLSIL.

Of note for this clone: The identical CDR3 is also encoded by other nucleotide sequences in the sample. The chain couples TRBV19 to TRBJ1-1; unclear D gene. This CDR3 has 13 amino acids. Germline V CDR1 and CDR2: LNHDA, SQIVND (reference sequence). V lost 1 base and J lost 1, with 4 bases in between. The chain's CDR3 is CASSIAENTEAFF. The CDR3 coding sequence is TGTGCCAGTAGTATAGCAGAGAACACTGAAGCTTTCTTT.

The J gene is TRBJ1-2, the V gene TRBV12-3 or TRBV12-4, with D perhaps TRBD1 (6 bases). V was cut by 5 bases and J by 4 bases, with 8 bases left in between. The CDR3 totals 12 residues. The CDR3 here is CASSGDIYGYTF. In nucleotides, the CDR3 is TGTGCCAGCAGTGGGGACATCTATGGCTACACCTTC.